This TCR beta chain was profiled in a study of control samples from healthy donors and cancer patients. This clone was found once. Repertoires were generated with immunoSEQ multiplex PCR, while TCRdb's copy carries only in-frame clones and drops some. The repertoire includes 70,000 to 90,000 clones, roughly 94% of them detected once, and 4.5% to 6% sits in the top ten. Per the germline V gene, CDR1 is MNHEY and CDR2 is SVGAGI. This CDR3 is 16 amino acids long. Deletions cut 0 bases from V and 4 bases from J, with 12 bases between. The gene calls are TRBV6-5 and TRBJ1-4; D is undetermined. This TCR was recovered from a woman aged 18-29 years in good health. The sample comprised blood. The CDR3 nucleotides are TGTGCCAGCAGTTACTCATCGTCGGCCCTTAATGAAAAACTGTTTTTT. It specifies CASSYSSSALNEKLFF.